A single TCR beta chain is shown here with its context. Antigen: not known. This entry comes from a study of identical twins. General study findings and limits: Out-of-frame sharing of TCR alpha in monozygotic twins was underestimated by models.

TCRdb ran MiXCR on the 5' RACE reads and lists one entry per CDR3 protein. Here the sample spans 240,000 or so distinct CDR3 sequences, 10% being singletons. The CDR3 contains 18 residues. Germline loops: CDR1 DFQATT, CDR2 SNEGSKA (reference sequence). V was cut by 6 bases and J by 3 bases, with 27 bases left in between. This receptor was obtained from a man aged 50-60 years in good health. Sequencing was carried out using memory T cells sorted from blood. The V and J genes are TRBV20-1 and TRBJ2-4; D assignment may be TRBD1 or TRBD2 (7 bases each). Here the CDR3 reads CSATRTFRGTGGKNIQYF. For the CDR3, the DNA is TGCAGTGCCACACGTACATTCAGGGGGACGGGAGGCAAAAACATTCAGTACTTC.